This T cell receptor beta chain was documented in a study of T cell changes during pregnancy in multiple sclerosis. TCRdb's copy holds only in-frame clones and misses some; the assay was immunoSEQ multiplex PCR. The table records about 53,000 clones, more than 90% of them present only once. Per the germline V gene, CDR1 is SQVTM and CDR2 is ANQGSEA. The CDR3 is 15 amino acids. Trimming at V came to 5 bases and at J to 4 bases, leaving 12 bases not matched to a gene. The sequenced sample was CD8+ T cells from peripheral blood mononuclear cells, obtained before pregnancy. This clonotype originated in a female donor with multiple sclerosis, enrolled in a pregnancy study. V gene TRBV29-1 combines with J gene TRBJ1-2; 8 nucleotides match TRBD1. DNA of the CDR3: TGCAGCGTTCCAAAACTGACAGGGGATGGCTATGGCTACACCTTC. As protein: CSVPKLTGDGYGYTF.